One and the same sample provided the 12 T cell receptor beta chains below, sequenced in a study of multiple sclerosis patients with progressive multifocal leukoencephalopathy. Repertoires were generated with immunoSEQ multiplex PCR, while TCRdb's copy carries only in-frame clones and drops some. The data hold about 25,000 clones, with more than 85% observed a single time. Time point in this sample: about a year of natalizumab therapy. The sequenced sample was PBMCs, obtained from a patient treated with natalizumab. Receptors were obtained from a man between 25 and 39 years old with multiple sclerosis.

The J gene is TRBJ1-5, the V gene TRBV5-6; TRBD1 might be the D (5 bases). CDR3 length: 12 amino acids. Germline V lookup: CDR1 SGHDT, CDR2 YYEEEE. V was shortened by 10 bases and J by 3 bases, with 11 bases between the two germline ends. CDR3 sequence reads: CAADRDNQPQHF. CDR3 sequence (DNA): TGTGCCGCCGACAGAGACAATCAGCCCCAGCATTTT.

A few counts support this clone. This chain links TRBV27 with TRBJ2-2; the match to TRBD2 covers 8 bases. With V trimmed by 4 bases and J by 5 bases, 9 bases remained unmatched. Germline lookup yields CDR1 MNHEY and CDR2 SMNVEV (reference sequence). There are 16 residues in the CDR3. The CDR3 nucleotides are TGTGCCAGCAGTTCTCGGGTAGCGGGAAGGACCGGGGAGCTGTTTTTT. Translation gives CASSSRVAGRTGELFF.

V usage is TRBV7-2 and J usage is TRBJ2-3; TRBD2 aligns across 9 bases. Losses at the gene ends were 2 bases for V and 4 bases for J; bases not matched to a gene: 13. The CDR3 totals 18 residues. Germline CDR1 is SGHTA and CDR2 is FQGNSA. The CDR3 here is CASSLLPQGGRGADTQYF. The CDR3 DNA follows: TGTGCCAGCAGCTTACTTCCCCAAGGCGGGAGGGGGGCAGATACGCAGTATTTT.

V is TRBV18 and J is TRBJ2-4; D is uncertain. CDR3 length: 14 residues. CDR1 and CDR2 (germline): KGHSH, LQKENI. V gave up 3 bases and J gave up 1 base, with 7 bases separating them. This CDR3 reads CASSPMEAKNIQYF. The DNA for the CDR3 is TGTGCCAGCTCACCCATGGAGGCCAAAAACATTCAGTACTTC. Based on the CDR3 plus reference TRBV18 and TRBJ2-4, the full variable domain is NAGVMQNPRHLVRRRGQEARLRCSPMKGHSHVYWYRQLPEEGLKFMVYLQKENIIDESGMPKERFSAEFPKEGPSILRIQQVVRGDSAAYFCASSPMEAKNIQYFGAGTRLSVL.

V usage is TRBV27 and J usage is TRBJ1-4, with D perhaps TRBD1 (6 bases). CDR3 length: 14 amino acids. Trimming left V 3 bases short and J 8 bases short, with 13 bases between. From germline, CDR1 is MNHEY and CDR2 SMNVEV (reference sequence). CDR3 region: CASSLSWQGEKLFF. DNA for the CDR3: TGTGCCAGCAGTTTGTCTTGGCAGGGGGAAAAACTGTTTTTT.

As concerns this clone: The same CDR3 can be traced to other DNA sequences in this sample. This rearrangement joins TRBV5-1 to TRBJ2-2; D perhaps matches TRBD1 (6 bases). The CDR3 is 17 amino acids. In germline, CDR1 is SGHRS, CDR2 YFSETQ. V dropped 0 bases and J dropped 4 bases, with 16 bases sitting between them. CDR3 nucleotides: TGCGCCAGCAGCTTGGGGGAACAGGTGGGGGCCACCGGGGAGCTGTTTTTT. It codes for CASSLGEQVGATGELFF. Full variable domain (missing parts from reference TRBV5-1 and TRBJ2-2): KAGVTQTPRYLIKTRGQQVTLSCSPISGHRSVSWYQQTPGQGLQFLFEYFSETQRNKGNFPGRFSGRQFSNSRSEMNVSTLELGDSALYLCASSLGEQVGATGELFFGEGSRLTVL.

The rearrangement joins TRBV19 to TRBJ2-7; TRBD1 matches at 9 bases. Germline loops: CDR1 LNHDA, CDR2 SQIVND (reference sequence). CDR3 length: 14 amino acids. With 3 bases clipped from V and 4 bases from J, the junction kept 4 bases outside the gene matches. Written as DNA, the CDR3 is TGTGCCAGTAGTATCGGGACAGGGCCGTACGAGCAGTACTTC. It encodes CASSIGTGPYEQYF.

V usage is TRBV25-1 and J usage is TRBJ1-3; 7 bases are shared with TRBD1. With V trimmed by 5 bases and J by 3 bases, 4 bases remained unmatched. This CDR3 has 14 residues. CDR1 MGHDK and CDR2 SYGVNS come from the germline V gene. CDR3 region: CASSTGAFGNTIYF. Written as DNA, the CDR3 is TGTGCCAGCAGTACAGGGGCTTTTGGAAACACCATATATTTT.

J is TRBJ2-3 and V is TRBV5-1, with a tentative D call TRBD2 (6 bases). CDR3 length equals 16 residues. V lost 0 bases and J 1 base, leaving 12 bases between the germline ends. The germline CDR1 and CDR2 sequences are SGHRS and YFSETQ. As DNA, the CDR3 is TGCGCCAGCAGCTTGGGAGGAGGGGTCGGCACAGATACGCAGTATTTT. Translating gives CASSLGGGVGTDTQYF.

This clone occurred once. The J gene is TRBJ2-7, the V gene TRBV7-8; D is unresolved. V lost 3 bases, J lost 0 bases, and 3 bases lay in between. Germline V lookup: CDR1 SGHVS, CDR2 FQNEAQ. The length of the CDR3 is 12 residues. CDR3 nucleotide sequence: TGTGCCAGCAGCTTTAGCTCCTACGAGCAGTACTTC. As protein: CASSFSSYEQYF.

The chain joins TRBV7-9 to TRBJ2-7; TRBD1 might be the D (6 bases). The CDR3 runs 13 residues. V gave up 6 bases and J gave up 3 bases, with 12 bases separating them. Germline loops: CDR1 SEHNR, CDR2 FQNEAQ (reference sequence). CDR3 coding DNA: TGTGCCAGCAGTCAGGGGAACGACTACGAGCAGTACGTC. It translates to CASSQGNDYEQYV.

V usage is TRBV28 and J usage is TRBJ1-5; the D gene is possibly TRBD1 (5 bases). CDR1 is MDHEN, CDR2 SYDVKM, per germline. Deletions cut 5 bases from V and 1 base from J, with 15 bases between. CDR3 size: 16 residues. Written as DNA, the CDR3 is TGTGCCAGCAGTCGCACCCAGGGTAGGAGCAATCAGCCCCAGCATTTT. Encoded protein: CASSRTQGRSNQPQHF.